This TCR beta chain was sequenced in a study of blood T cell repertoires in COVID-19. Overall study: T cells, B-cell-depleted T cells, or PBMCs supplied cDNA or gDNA.

Per the study methods: From reference gene primer amplification, estimates of nucleated cell counts were derived. The table came from immunoSEQ multiplex PCR; TCRdb's copy has only in-frame clones and leaves some out. The V and J calls and clone size were taken over from that table, and D and trimming were inferred from the DNA. The sample has some 200,000 clones; roughly 84% are singletons. CDR1 and CDR2 (germline): MNHEY, SMNVEV (reference sequence). Trimming removed 3 bases from V and 1 base from J; junction bases left unmatched: 3. The CDR3 has 15 amino acids. This chain joins TRBV27 and TRBJ2-1, with 7 bases aligning to TRBD2. Sequences were obtained from peripheral blood. The sequence was collected from a woman between 65 and 79 years old with COVID-19, enrolled during active disease. The CDR3 DNA sequence: TGTGCCAGCAGTTTTAAGCGGGGTTCCTACAATGAGCAGTTCTTC. As protein: CASSFKRGSYNEQFF.